The T cell receptor (beta chain) under discussion was sequenced for a study of CD8 T cells in Susac syndrome. Random hexamers were used to reverse transcribe an amount of about 0.5 to 1 ug RNA. The CDR3 of TCR beta was amplified by immunoSEQ multiplex PCR across 54 Vbeta and 13 Jbeta. TCRdb recomputed calls from the immunoSEQ multiplex PCR reads with MiXCR, one row per CDR3 protein. The sample records about 400,000 distinct CDR3 sequences, 85% to 90% being singletons. Peripheral blood CD8+ and CD4+ T cells were profiled by TCR beta sequencing. Negative isolation yielded the CD8+ and CD4+ T cells, while FACS enriched the TEMRA cells. Germline assignment: CDR1 KGHDR and CDR2 SFDVKD. V was clipped by 6 bases and J by 6 bases, with 8 bases between them. The CDR3 is 11 amino acids.

Source material: CD8+ T cells from PBMCs. This TCR was recovered from a human donor with multiple sclerosis. The chain carries TRBV24-1 and TRBJ2-7; D perhaps matches TRBD2 (6 bases). The chain's CDR3 is CATSFGGEQYF. CDR3 DNA sequence: TGTGCCACCAGTTTCGGGGGCGAGCAGTACTTC.